These 22 T cell receptor beta chains share one sample of origin, sequenced in a study of neurological immune-mediated disorders. Via MiXCR, TCRdb re-called the 5' RACE reads, giving one row per CDR3 protein. The sample carries under 75,000 distinct CDR3 sequences, roughly 4.9% recorded once. The sample taken for sequencing was PBMCs. These receptors came from a human donor with multiple sclerosis. The donor label of this sample is uncertain.

CDR3 coding DNA: TGTGCCAGCAGCCAATCGGGGGGGGCAGGTGAGCAGTTCTTC. Encoded protein: CASSQSGGAGEQFF. V and J are TRBV4-2 and TRBJ2-1; 8 bases line up with TRBD2. Per the germline V gene, CDR1 is LGHNA and CDR2 is YNFKEQ. The CDR3 runs to 14 residues. Trimming took 2 bases from V and 9 from J; bases not matched to a gene: 6.

This clonotype has ten or more counts. CDR3 coding DNA: TGCGCCAGCAGCTTTGACAGGGGTAATCGCTATGGCTACACCTTC. This gives the protein CASSFDRGNRYGYTF. The chain combines TRBV5-1 with TRBJ1-2; 8 bases align to TRBD1. The V gene's germline CDR1 is SGHRS and CDR2 YFSETQ. This CDR3 is built from 15 residues. The V segment lost 2 bases and the J segment 4 bases; nucleotides outside the gene matches: 7.

In this sample, this clonotype turned up many times. CDR3 loop: CSAPLAGSPIMQYF. The CDR3 DNA reads TGCAGTGCTCCTCTAGCGGGGAGCCCAATCATGCAGTATTTT. The rearrangement links TRBV20-1 to TRBJ2-3, with TRBD2 identical over 9 bases. V gave up 5 bases and J gave up 11 bases; unmatched junction bases: 14. Germline V gene data show CDR1 as DFQATT and CDR2 as SNEGSKA (reference sequence). The CDR3 extends over 14 amino acids.

A word on this clonotype: A read error may explain this, as a much larger clone is one base away. The chain carries TRBV5-1 and TRBJ2-7; a weak D match, TRBD1 (5 bases). The germline V gene encodes CDR1 SGHRS and CDR2 YFSETQ. V gave up 1 base and J gave up 9 bases, with 8 bases separating them. This CDR3 is 11 amino acids long. CDR3 nucleotides: TGCGCCAGCAGCTTGAAAGGGGCGCAGTACTTC. Protein: CASSLKGAQYF. Variable domain in full (rest from reference TRBV5-1 and TRBJ2-7): KAGVTQTPRYLIKTRGQQVTLSCSPISGHRSVSWYQQTPGQGLQFLFEYFSETQRNKGNFPGRFSGRQFSNSRSEMNVSTLELGDSALYLCASSLKGAQYFGPGTRLTVT.

This clonotype showed up many times. The CDR3 region is CASRDRGPSTDTQYF. For the CDR3, the DNA is TGCGCCAGCAGGGACAGGGGGCCTAGCACAGATACGCAGTATTTT. The J gene is TRBJ2-3, the V gene TRBV5-1; 11 positions agree with TRBD1. This CDR3 has 15 amino acids. Germline CDR1 reads SGHRS; CDR2 reads YFSETQ. After removal of 5 bases from V and 0 bases from J, the junction contained 2 bases not matched to a gene.

By share of the sample, this clonotype is medium-sized. An end of the junction does not agree with germline; a read error may underlie this. The chain employs TRBV5-1 and TRBJ1-1; 8 bases are a match to TRBD1. Germline lookup yields CDR1 SGHRS and CDR2 YFSETQ. This CDR3 contains 14 residues. CDR3 in amino acids: CASSLGTGNTEAFF. Here the CDR3 DNA reads TGTGCCAGCAGCTTAGGGACAGGGAACACTGAAGCTTTCTTT.

In this sample, this clonotype turned up many times. V and J are TRBV7-2 and TRBJ1-4; D unresolved. V dropped 6 bases and J dropped 4 bases, with 12 bases sitting between them. The CDR3 extends over 14 amino acids. Germline V lookup: CDR1 SGHTA, CDR2 FQGNSA. The CDR3 loop reads CASSLGGFNEKLFF. CDR3 in DNA: TGTGCCAGCAGTTTGGGAGGGTTTAATGAAAAACTGTTTTTT. Using reference TRBV7-2 and TRBJ1-4 for the parts outside the CDR3, the full variable domain is GAGVSQSPSNKVTEKGKDVELRCDPISGHTALYWYRQSLGQGLEFLIYFQGNSAPDKSGLPSDRFSAERTGGSVSTLTIQRTQQEDSAVYLCASSLGGFNEKLFFGSGTQLSVL.

Ten or more counts support this clonotype. The V and J genes are TRBV12-3 or TRBV12-4 and TRBJ1-3, with D maybe TRBD1 (5 bases). Trimming pared 5 bases from V and 2 bases from J, leaving 10 bases between. The CDR3 runs to 14 residues. The CDR3 sequence: CASSQGATGNTIYF. In DNA, the CDR3 is TGTGCCAGCAGTCAGGGTGCTACTGGAAACACCATATATTTT.

This clonotype was detected ten times or more. V usage is TRBV14 and J usage is TRBJ2-1; a weak D match, TRBD2 (7 bases). The germline gives CDR1 SGHDN, CDR2 FVKESK. With 3 bases removed from V and 0 bases from J, the gap between germline ends came to 27 bases. This CDR3 contains 21 residues. The CDR3 DNA follows: TGTGCCAGCAGCCAGTGGAGACCTTGGGGGGGCCCCTCCAGCTCCTACAATGAGCAGTTCTTC. This encodes CASSQWRPWGGPSSSYNEQFF.

This clonotype was observed many times. V usage is TRBV5-6 and J usage is TRBJ2-3; possible D gene TRBD1, 6 bases. This CDR3 region has 15 residues. CDR1 SGHDT and CDR2 YYEEEE come from the germline V gene. V lost 2 bases and J 8 bases, leaving 18 bases between the germline ends. In DNA, the CDR3 is TGTGCCAGCAGCTTAGGTTACAGGGAGATTGGTACGCAGTATTTT. Its protein product is CASSLGYREIGTQYF.

This clonotype has at least ten counts. The chain has TRBV5-5 and TRBJ1-5; D remains unclear. CDR3 length: 14 amino acids. V was clipped by 2 bases and J by 0 bases, with 6 bases between them. Germline CDR1 reads SGHKS; CDR2 reads YYEKEE (reference sequence). CDR3 DNA: TGTGCCAGCAGCTTTACCGATAGCAATCAGCCCCAGCATTTT. It yields the protein CASSFTDSNQPQHF.

The table lists this clonotype with many counts. J is TRBJ2-6 and V is TRBV20-1; D remains ambiguous. Germline V gene lookup returns CDR1 DFQATT and CDR2 SNEGSKA (reference sequence). Trimming removed 2 bases at V and 0 bases at J, with 11 bases between. The CDR3 totals 16 residues. In nucleotides, the CDR3 is TGCAGTGCTAGACTAGACGCAAGCTCTGGGGCCAACGTCCTGACTTTC. Protein product: CSARLDASSGANVLTF.

This clonotype was observed at least ten times. The DNA of the CDR3 is TGTGCCAGTTTCTCCTCGGGGGGGGAGCAGTTCTTC. Protein product: CASFSSGGEQFF. The chain carries TRBV2 and TRBJ2-1; 8 bases match TRBD2. The germline CDR1 and CDR2 sequences are SNHLY and FYNNEI. This CDR3 has 12 residues. Trimming took 9 bases from V and 10 from J; bases not matched to a gene: 8. Filled out from reference TRBV2 and TRBJ2-1, the complete variable domain reads EPEVTQTPSHQVTQMGQEVILRCVPISNHLYFYWYRQILGQKVEFLVSFYNNEISEKSEIFDDQFSVERPDGSNFTLKIRSTKLEDSAMYFCASFSSGGEQFFGPGTRLTVL.

This clonotype came up many times. J is TRBJ1-2 and V is TRBV27, with 9 nucleotides matching TRBD1. V gave up 1 base and J gave up 6 bases; unmatched junction bases: 6. Germline loops: CDR1 MNHEY, CDR2 SMNVEV (reference sequence). The CDR3 loop spans 15 amino acids. The CDR3: CASSLFPTGGDGYTF. The CDR3 nucleotides read TGTGCCAGCAGTTTATTCCCGACAGGGGGTGATGGCTACACCTTC.

This clonotype was counted at least ten times. The CDR3 region has the DNA TGTGCCAGCAGCTTACTCCGCGGGGGATGGGGTACCTACAATGAGCAGTTCTTC. Encoded protein: CASSLLRGGWGTYNEQFF. This chain links TRBV7-2 with TRBJ2-1; TRBD2 matches at 7 bases. V lost 2 bases, J lost 2 bases, and 12 bases stayed unmatched. CDR1 is SGHTA and CDR2 is FQGNSA in the germline V gene. The CDR3 loop spans 18 amino acids. Together with reference TRBV7-2 and TRBJ2-1, the CDR3 gives the full variable domain: GAGVSQSPSNKVTEKGKDVELRCDPISGHTALYWYRQSLGQGLEFLIYFQGNSAPDKSGLPSDRFSAERTGGSVSTLTIQRTQQEDSAVYLCASSLLRGGWGTYNEQFFGPGTRLTVL.

The genes are TRBV5-1 and TRBJ2-1; tentatively, D is TRBD1 (6 bases). V lost 2 bases and J lost 0, with 9 bases in between. The CDR3 is 15 residues long. CDR1 and CDR2 (germline): SGHRS, YFSETQ. In nucleotides, the CDR3 is TGCGCCAGCAGCTTTCGGACAGACTCCTACAATGAGCAGTTCTTC. Its translation is CASSFRTDSYNEQFF.

This clonotype was recorded at least ten times. The V call is TRBV20-1, the J call TRBJ1-5; no clear D gene. Germline V gives CDR1 DFQATT, CDR2 SNEGSKA (reference sequence). The V end was cut by 2 bases, the J end by 3 bases, with 8 bases between. This CDR3 spans 13 amino acids. The CDR3 here is CSARQLPNQPQHF. In DNA, the CDR3 is TGCAGTGCTAGACAGCTACCCAATCAGCCCCAGCATTTT.

This clonotype was detected many times. The CDR3 loop reads CASSPTGDQFWGYTF. In DNA form, the CDR3 reads TGCGCCAGCAGCCCCACAGGGGACCAGTTTTGGGGCTACACCTTC. This rearrangement joins TRBV5-1 to TRBJ1-2; 7 nucleotides agree with TRBD1. The trim removed 4 bases at V and 8 bases at J, leaving 14 bases unmatched. Germline assignment: CDR1 SGHRS and CDR2 YFSETQ. The CDR3 spans 15 residues.

This clonotype was counted ten times or more. The chain couples TRBV20-1 to TRBJ2-5; 7 bases map to TRBD2. Germline values: CDR1 DFQATT, CDR2 SNEGSKA (reference sequence). The CDR3 loop spans 15 amino acids. After removal of 1 base from V and 2 bases from J, the junction contained 7 bases not matched to a gene. The CDR3: CSARASRGIQETQYF. CDR3 nucleotides: TGCAGTGCTAGAGCGTCGCGGGGGATACAAGAGACCCAGTACTTC.

The chain employs TRBV18 and TRBJ2-6; D gene unclear. This CDR3 is built from 15 residues. CDR1 and CDR2 (germline): KGHSH, LQKENI. With 2 bases removed from V and 0 bases from J, the gap between germline ends came to 5 bases. This CDR3 is CASSPTVSGANVLTF. Written as DNA, the CDR3 is TGTGCCAGCTCACCAACCGTCTCTGGGGCCAACGTCCTGACTTTC.

This clonotype was recorded at least ten times. The genes are TRBV2 and TRBJ2-3; no clear D. Trimming removed 3 bases from V and 5 bases from J, with 12 bases in between. The CDR3 is 14 amino acids. Looked up from germline, CDR1 is SNHLY and CDR2 is FYNNEI. DNA for the CDR3: TGTGCCAGCAGTGAGAGGATAGCTGGAGATACGCAGTATTTT. Its protein product is CASSERIAGDTQYF.

Ten or more counts support this clonotype. The chain combines TRBV4-1 with TRBJ2-1; the match to TRBD1 covers 8 bases. Germline V CDR1 and CDR2: MGHRA, YSYEKL. The CDR3 is made up of 16 amino acids. Unmatched junction bases numbered 9, after V lost 0 bases and J lost 8 bases. As DNA, the CDR3 is TGCGCCAGCAGCCAAGAGGCGGCGACAGGGGTCCATGAGCAGTTCTTC. Its protein product is CASSQEAATGVHEQFF.